The clone carrying this TCR beta chain has more than one count but fewer than ten. CDR1 and CDR2 from the germline V gene are SQVTM and ANQGSEA. The CDR3 length is 10 residues. The V end lost 4 bases, the J end lost 4 bases, and 4 bases lay between the germline ends. Exposure to brentuximab vedotin varied, and each patient had relapsed following autologous stem cell transplantation. These data come from a study of PD-1 blockade in classical Hodgkin lymphoma. Sequencing was performed with immunoSEQ multiplex PCR; in TCRdb, only in-frame clones are kept and a portion is missing. The sample contains 75,000 to 100,000 clones, over 70% of which appear only once.

This TCR was recovered from a human donor with classical Hodgkin lymphoma. V usage is TRBV29-1 and J usage is TRBJ1-1; no firm D call. The source was peripheral blood mononuclear cells (PBMCs), collected at baseline. CDR3 residues: CSVGVTEAFF. Here the CDR3 DNA reads TGCAGCGTTGGAGTCACTGAAGCTTTCTTT.